This entry features one TCR beta chain sequence. This sample is drawn from a study of blood T cell repertoires in COVID-19. Study summary: Material from acute and convalescent COVID-19 was sourced from the United States, Italy and Spain. In each case, the material was cDNA or gDNA derived from T cells, B-cell-depleted T cells, or PBMCs.

The length of the CDR3 is 13 residues. Between the trimmed V and J ends, which lost 6 bases and 5 bases, there was a span of 13 bases. Germline V gene sequence: CDR1 KGHSH, CDR2 LQKENI. The authors' processing: Counts of nucleated cells, estimated from reference gene primer amplification, were obtained. Method: immunoSEQ multiplex PCR; TCRdb's copy keeps in-frame clones and lacks some. That table supplies the V and J calls and clone size; D and trimming were determined from the DNA. The table includes 100,000 to 150,000 clones, about 91% detected once. The chain carries TRBV18 and TRBJ1-1; no clear D. The material sequenced was peripheral blood. The clonotype was recovered from a man aged 50-59 years with acute or convalescent COVID-19. In nucleotides, the CDR3 is TGTGCCAGCTCCCCAATGACGGGTACTGAAGCTTTCTTT. Translating gives CASSPMTGTEAFF.